A single sample is the source of the 11 T cell receptor beta chains below, sequenced in a study of shared clonotypes between healthy human individuals. Profiled with immunoSEQ multiplex PCR; TCRdb holds only in-frame clones, not every one. The table has about 1 million clones, under 80% seen once; the top ten hold nearly 1.5%. Material for sequencing was memory CD4+ T cells sorted from blood. Subset described: CD45RA-negative fraction. All receptors derive from a man between 18 and 29 years old in good health.

The CDR3 protein is CASSPRATLYEQYF. CDR3 bases: TGTGCCAGCAGCCCCCGGGCCACTCTTTACGAGCAGTACTTC. This chain links TRBV21-1 with TRBJ2-7. TRBV21-1 has pseudogene status. The CDR3 extends over 14 amino acids.

The J gene is TRBJ1-4, the V gene TRBV4-1; the D is unclear. The CDR3 has 14 residues. Germline-derived CDR1 and CDR2 are MGHRA and YSYEKL. Trimming removed 1 base from V and 10 bases from J, with 13 bases in between. The CDR3, as DNA: TGCGCCAGCAGCCAAGGGGCCTGGGCGGGAAAACTGTTTTTT. Translating gives CASSQGAWAGKLFF.

Notes on this clone: This sample also contains other DNA sequences that code for the same CDR3. This sequence joins TRBV7-2 and TRBJ2-3; TRBD2 aligns across 7 bases. V lost 0 bases, J lost 1 base, and 1 base stayed unmatched. CDR3 length: 15 amino acids. From germline, CDR1 is SGHTA and CDR2 FQGNSA. DNA of the CDR3: TGTGCCAGCAGCTTAGCCAGCGGGGGCACAGATACGCAGTATTTT. The encoded protein is CASSLASGGTDTQYF.

A few counts support this clone. The V gene is TRBV6-5, the J gene TRBJ1-5; weak D call: TRBD1 (6 bases). Germline V lookup: CDR1 MNHEY, CDR2 SVGAGI. V was cut by 7 bases and J by 8 bases, with 9 bases left in between. The CDR3 totals 11 residues. The CDR3 sequence: CASTNREPQHF. The CDR3 coding sequence is TGTGCCAGCACCAACAGGGAGCCCCAGCATTTT.

The chain couples TRBV7-3 to TRBJ2-7, with 8 bases that match TRBD1. From germline, CDR1 is SGHTA and CDR2 FQGTGA. The CDR3 is 15 amino acids. V was clipped by 4 bases and J by 5 bases; unmatched bases: 10. CDR3 in DNA: TGTGCCAGCAGCTCTTCAGGGGGCGTTTTCAACGAGCAGTACTTC. Translation gives CASSSSGGVFNEQYF.

This clone was counted at least ten times. Other DNA sequences in the same sample also yield this CDR3. V usage is TRBV6-1 and J usage is TRBJ2-2, with no clear D. The germline V and J ends were trimmed by 4 bases and 3 bases, with 3 bases remaining between them. Germline V gene lookup returns CDR1 MNHNS and CDR2 SASEGT. The CDR3 consists of 12 residues. The CDR3 spells CASSGDTGELFF. CDR3 nucleotides: TGTGCCAGCAGTGGGGACACCGGGGAGCTGTTTTTT.

The chain uses TRBV11-2 and TRBJ2-7; maybe TRBD1 (6 bases). V was clipped by 5 bases and J by 4 bases, with 12 bases between them. The CDR3 sequence is 13 residues long. The germline gives CDR1 SGHAT, CDR2 FQNNGV. The CDR3 spells CASSPTGIYEQYF. CDR3 DNA sequence: TGTGCCAGCAGCCCAACAGGGATTTACGAGCAGTACTTC.

The chain has TRBV7-8 and TRBJ2-7; 7 bases line up with TRBD2. Germline V gene lookup returns CDR1 SGHVS and CDR2 FQNEAQ. The CDR3 loop spans 16 amino acids. DNA for the CDR3: TGTGCGACCCGGGAGCTAAGAGTTGCGGGAGTAATCGAGCAGTACTTC. This encodes CATRELRVAGVIEQYF. Full variable domain (rest looked up from reference TRBV7-8 and TRBJ2-7): GAGVSQSPRYKVAKRGQDVALRCDPISGHVSLFWYQQALGQGPEFLTYFQNEAQLDKSGLPSDRFFAERPEGSVSTLKIQRTQQEDSAVYLCATRELRVAGVIEQYFGPGTRLTVT.

The chain has TRBV5-8 and TRBJ2-5, with 15 positions matching TRBD2. With V trimmed by 3 bases and J by 5 bases, 11 bases remained unmatched. The V gene's germline CDR1 is SGHTS and CDR2 YDEGEE. The CDR3 consists of 18 residues. The CDR3 loop is CASSSGTSGGTNRETQYF. In DNA, the CDR3 is TGTGCCAGCAGCTCCGGGACTAGCGGGGGGACCAACCGGGAGACCCAGTACTTC.

The chain has TRBV4-1 and TRBJ2-1; D gene ambiguous. The germline CDR1 and CDR2 sequences are MGHRA and YSYEKL. The CDR3 contains 12 residues. The germline V and J ends were trimmed by 1 base and 6 bases, with 4 bases remaining between them. CDR3 coding DNA: TGCGCCAGCAGCCAAGCAGCCAATGAGCAGTTCTTC. As protein: CASSQAANEQFF.

This rearrangement joins TRBV6-6 to TRBJ2-3; TRBD2 is a possible D gene (6 bases). The CDR3 is 14 residues long. The ends were cut back, 4 bases at V and 10 bases at J, with 18 bases in the middle. Germline V gene data show CDR1 as MNHNY and CDR2 as SVGAGI (reference sequence). CDR3 residues: CASSSSAERSAQYF. DNA of the CDR3: TGTGCCAGCAGTTCTAGCGCGGAGAGGAGCGCGCAGTATTTT.